This T cell receptor beta chain was recovered during a study of Tregs in tolerant kidney transplant recipients. Study findings and constraints: Tregs expanded with activated donor B cells seemed most donor-specific.

Thawed PBMCs were FACS-sorted into unstimulated CD4+CD25+CD127- regulatory T cells, CD4+CD25- non-regulatory cells, CD4 and CD8 cells. CDR1 KGHSH and CDR2 LQKENI come from the germline V gene. There are 16 residues in the CDR3. Between the trimmed V and J ends, which lost 2 bases and 5 bases, there was a span of 18 bases. Points on this clone: As yet, its antigen is unknown.

Here immunoSEQ multiplex PCR was the method, and the copy in TCRdb shows in-frame clones only, minus some. The sample consists of 55,000 to 80,000 clones, 95% to 98% of them appearing once. Source: Tregs from blood, taken before the transplant. The source is a human donor who received a combined kidney and bone marrow transplant. The rearrangement links TRBV18 to TRBJ1-1; D remains unclear. The CDR3 DNA reads TGTGCCAGCTCACCAATAGAATCGACGGGTAAGACTGAAGCTTTCTTT. The encoded protein is CASSPIESTGKTEAFF.